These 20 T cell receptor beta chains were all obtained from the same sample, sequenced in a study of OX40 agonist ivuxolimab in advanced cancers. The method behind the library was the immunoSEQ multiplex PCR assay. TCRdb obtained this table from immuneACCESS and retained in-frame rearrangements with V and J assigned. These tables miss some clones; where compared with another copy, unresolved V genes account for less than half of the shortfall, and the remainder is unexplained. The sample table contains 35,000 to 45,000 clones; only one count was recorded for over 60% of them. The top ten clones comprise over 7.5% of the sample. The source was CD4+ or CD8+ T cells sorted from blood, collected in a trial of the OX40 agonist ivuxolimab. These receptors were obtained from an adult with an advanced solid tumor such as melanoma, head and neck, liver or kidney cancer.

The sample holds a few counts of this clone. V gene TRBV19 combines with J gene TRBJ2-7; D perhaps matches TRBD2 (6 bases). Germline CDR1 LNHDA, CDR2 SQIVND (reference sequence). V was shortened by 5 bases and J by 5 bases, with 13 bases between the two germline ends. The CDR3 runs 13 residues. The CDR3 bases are TGTGCCAGTAGTGATACTAGCAACCACGAGCAGTACTTC. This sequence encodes CASSDTSNHEQYF.

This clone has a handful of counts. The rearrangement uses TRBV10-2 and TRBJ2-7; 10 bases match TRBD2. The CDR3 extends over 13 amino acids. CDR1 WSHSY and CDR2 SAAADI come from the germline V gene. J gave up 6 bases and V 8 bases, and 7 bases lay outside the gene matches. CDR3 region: CASGASGRSEQYF. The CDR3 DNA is TGCGCCAGCGGGGCTAGCGGGAGAAGCGAGCAGTACTTC.

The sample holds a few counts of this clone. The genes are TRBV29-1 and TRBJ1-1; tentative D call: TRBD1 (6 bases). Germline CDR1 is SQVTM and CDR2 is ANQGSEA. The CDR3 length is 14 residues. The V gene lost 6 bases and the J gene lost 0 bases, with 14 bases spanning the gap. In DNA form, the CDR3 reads TGCAGCGTGCGTCCGGACAGAATGAACACTGAAGCTTTCTTT. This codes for CSVRPDRMNTEAFF.

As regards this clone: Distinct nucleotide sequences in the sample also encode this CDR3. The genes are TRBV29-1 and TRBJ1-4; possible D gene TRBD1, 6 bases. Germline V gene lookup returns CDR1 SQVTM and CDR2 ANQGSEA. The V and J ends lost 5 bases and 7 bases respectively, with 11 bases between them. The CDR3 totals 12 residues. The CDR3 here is CSVFTGIEKLFF. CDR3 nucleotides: TGCAGCGTTTTTACAGGGATTGAAAAACTGTTTTTT.

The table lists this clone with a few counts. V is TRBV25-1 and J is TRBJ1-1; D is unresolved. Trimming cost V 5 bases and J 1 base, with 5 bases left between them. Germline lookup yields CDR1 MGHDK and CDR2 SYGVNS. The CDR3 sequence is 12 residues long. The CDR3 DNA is TGTGCCAGCAGTCTTGGGAACACTGAAGCTTTCTTT. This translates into CASSLGNTEAFF.

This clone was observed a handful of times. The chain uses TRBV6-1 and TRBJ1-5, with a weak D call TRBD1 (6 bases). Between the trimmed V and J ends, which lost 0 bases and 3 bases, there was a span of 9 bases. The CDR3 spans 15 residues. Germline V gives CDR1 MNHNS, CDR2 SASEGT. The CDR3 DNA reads TGTGCCAGCAGTGAAGCGGACAGTTACAATCAGCCCCAGCATTTT. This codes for CASSEADSYNQPQHF.

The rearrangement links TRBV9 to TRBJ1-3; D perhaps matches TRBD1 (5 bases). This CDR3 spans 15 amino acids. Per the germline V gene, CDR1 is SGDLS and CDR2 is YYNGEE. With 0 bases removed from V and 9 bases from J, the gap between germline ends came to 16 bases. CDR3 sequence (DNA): TGTGCCAGCAGCGTAGGAGGCTCCGGGGGTACCACCATATATTTT. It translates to CASSVGGSGGTTIYF.

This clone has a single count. In nucleotides, the CDR3 is TGTGCCAGCTCACCCAGAGCTCCGAAGGGGGAGACCCAGTACTTC. Translation gives CASSPRAPKGETQYF. The chain recombines TRBV18 with TRBJ2-5, with D perhaps matching TRBD1 (5 bases). V lost 3 bases and J 5 bases, leaving 16 bases between the germline ends. CDR1 and CDR2 from the germline V gene are KGHSH and LQKENI. The CDR3 runs 15 residues.

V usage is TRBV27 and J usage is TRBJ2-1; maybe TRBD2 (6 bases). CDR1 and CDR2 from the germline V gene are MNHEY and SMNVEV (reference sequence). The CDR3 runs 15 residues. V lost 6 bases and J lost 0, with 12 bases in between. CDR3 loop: CASSPSDSSYNEQFF. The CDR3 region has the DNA TGTGCCAGCAGCCCTAGCGACAGCTCCTACAATGAGCAGTTCTTC.

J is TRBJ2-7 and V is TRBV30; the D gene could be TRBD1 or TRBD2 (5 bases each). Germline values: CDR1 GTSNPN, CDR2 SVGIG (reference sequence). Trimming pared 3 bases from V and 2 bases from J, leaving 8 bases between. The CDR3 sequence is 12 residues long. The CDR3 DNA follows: TGTGCCTGGAGCCTGGGGGCCTACGAGCAGTACTTC. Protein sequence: CAWSLGAYEQYF. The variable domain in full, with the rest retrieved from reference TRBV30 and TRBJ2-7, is SQTIHQWPATLVQPVGSPLSLECTVEGTSNPNLYWYRQAAGRGLQLLFYSVGIGQISSEVPQNLSASRPQDRQFILSSKKLLLSDSGFYLCAWSLGAYEQYFGPGTRLTVT.

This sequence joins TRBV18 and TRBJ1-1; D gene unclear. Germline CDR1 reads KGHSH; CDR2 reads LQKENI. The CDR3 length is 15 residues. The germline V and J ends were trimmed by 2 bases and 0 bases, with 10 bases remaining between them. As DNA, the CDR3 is TGTGCCAGCTCACCATTTGAGGGTATGAACACTGAAGCTTTCTTT. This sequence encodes CASSPFEGMNTEAFF.

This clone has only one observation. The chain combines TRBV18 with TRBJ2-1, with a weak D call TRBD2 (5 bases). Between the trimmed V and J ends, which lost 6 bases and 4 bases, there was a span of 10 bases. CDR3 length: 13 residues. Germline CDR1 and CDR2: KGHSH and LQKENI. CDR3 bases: TGTGCCAGCTCCCGGACTGTGTACAATGAGCAGTTCTTC. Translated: CASSRTVYNEQFF. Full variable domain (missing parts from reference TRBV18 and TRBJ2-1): NAGVMQNPRHLVRRRGQEARLRCSPMKGHSHVYWYRQLPEEGLKFMVYLQKENIIDESGMPKERFSAEFPKEGPSILRIQQVVRGDSAAYFCASSRTVYNEQFFGPGTRLTVL.

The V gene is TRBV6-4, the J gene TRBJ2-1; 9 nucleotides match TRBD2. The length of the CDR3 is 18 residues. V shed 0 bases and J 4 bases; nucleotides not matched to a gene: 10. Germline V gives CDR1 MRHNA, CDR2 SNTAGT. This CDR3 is CASSDSPGGLAFYNEQFF. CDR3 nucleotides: TGTGCCAGCAGTGACTCGCCAGGTGGACTAGCGTTTTACAATGAGCAGTTCTTC.

The CDR3 coding sequence is TGTGCCAGCCATTCGCGCGTACCAGGAACCTATGGCTACACCTTC. Amino acid sequence: CASHSRVPGTYGYTF. V gene TRBV5-4 combines with J gene TRBJ1-2, with D hard to call. The CDR3 runs to 15 residues. The germline V gene encodes CDR1 SGHNT and CDR2 YYREEE (reference sequence). The ends were cut back, 7 bases at V and 4 bases at J, with 20 bases in the middle.

CDR3: CASSDSGRTDTQYF. CDR3 coding DNA: TGTGCCAGCAGTGACTCGGGGCGTACAGATACGCAGTATTTT. This chain uses TRBV6-4 with TRBJ2-3; possibly TRBD1 for D (5 bases). The CDR3 totals 14 residues. Germline-derived CDR1 and CDR2 are MRHNA and SNTAGT. The ends were cut back, 0 bases at V and 3 bases at J, with 7 bases in the middle.

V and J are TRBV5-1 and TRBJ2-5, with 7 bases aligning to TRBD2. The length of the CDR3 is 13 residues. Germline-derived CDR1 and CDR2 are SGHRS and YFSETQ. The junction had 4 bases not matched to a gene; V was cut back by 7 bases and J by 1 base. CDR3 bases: TGCGCCAGCGGGAGGGGCCCCCAAGAGACCCAGTACTTC. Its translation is CASGRGPQETQYF. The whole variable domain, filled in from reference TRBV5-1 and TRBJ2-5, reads KAGVTQTPRYLIKTRGQQVTLSCSPISGHRSVSWYQQTPGQGLQFLFEYFSETQRNKGNFPGRFSGRQFSNSRSEMNVSTLELGDSALYLCASGRGPQETQYFGPGTRLLVL.

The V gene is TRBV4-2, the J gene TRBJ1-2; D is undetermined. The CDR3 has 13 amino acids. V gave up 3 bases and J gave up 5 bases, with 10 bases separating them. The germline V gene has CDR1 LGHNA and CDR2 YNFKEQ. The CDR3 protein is CASSHDKYYGYTF. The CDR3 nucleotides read TGTGCCAGCAGCCATGATAAGTATTATGGCTACACCTTC.

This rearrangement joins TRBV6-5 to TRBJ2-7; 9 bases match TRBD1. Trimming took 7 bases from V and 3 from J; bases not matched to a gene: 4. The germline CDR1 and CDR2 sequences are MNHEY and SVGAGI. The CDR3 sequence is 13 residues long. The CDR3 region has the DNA TGTGCCAGCACCAAGACAGGGGGCTACGAGCAGTACTTC. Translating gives CASTKTGGYEQYF.

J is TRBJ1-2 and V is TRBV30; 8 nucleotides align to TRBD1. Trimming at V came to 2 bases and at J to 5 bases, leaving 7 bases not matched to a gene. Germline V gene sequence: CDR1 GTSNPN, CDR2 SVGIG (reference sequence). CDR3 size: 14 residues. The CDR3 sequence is CAWSSGGAGYGYTF. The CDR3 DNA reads TGTGCCTGGAGTTCAGGGGGCGCAGGGTATGGCTACACCTTC.

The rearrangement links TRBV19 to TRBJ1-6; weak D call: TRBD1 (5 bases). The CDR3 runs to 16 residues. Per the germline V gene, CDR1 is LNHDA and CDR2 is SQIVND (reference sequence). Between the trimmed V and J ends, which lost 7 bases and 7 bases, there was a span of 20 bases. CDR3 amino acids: CASNSAPGTLNSPLHF. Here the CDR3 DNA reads TGTGCCAGTAATTCAGCACCCGGGACCCTGAATTCACCCCTCCACTTT.